The clone carrying this TCR beta chain has just a few counts. The length of the CDR3 is 13 residues. The germline CDR1 and CDR2 sequences are MGHRA and YSYEKL. Deletions cut 4 bases from V and 5 bases from J, with 11 bases between. Via MiXCR, TCRdb re-called the RACE reads, giving one row per CDR3 protein. The sample holds 150,000 to 200,000 distinct CDR3 sequences, around 30% seen once. This entry is derived from a study of human T cells and chemical hapten exposure. Time point meaning: patch test 3, about 24 weeks after DPC sensitization. Treatment in this sample: therapeutic diphenylcyclopropenone sensitization with weekly scalp DPC.

The specimen was whole blood, collected in connection with sensitization to the hapten diphenylcyclopropenone (DPC). V and J are TRBV4-1 and TRBJ2-5; D remains unclear. This clonotype originated in a woman aged 18 to 35 with alopecia areata. Some clones in this sample may be carry-over from other donors' samples. The CDR3 here is CASSPPGWETQYF. As DNA, the CDR3 is TGCGCCAGCAGCCCGCCTGGATGGGAGACCCAGTACTTC.